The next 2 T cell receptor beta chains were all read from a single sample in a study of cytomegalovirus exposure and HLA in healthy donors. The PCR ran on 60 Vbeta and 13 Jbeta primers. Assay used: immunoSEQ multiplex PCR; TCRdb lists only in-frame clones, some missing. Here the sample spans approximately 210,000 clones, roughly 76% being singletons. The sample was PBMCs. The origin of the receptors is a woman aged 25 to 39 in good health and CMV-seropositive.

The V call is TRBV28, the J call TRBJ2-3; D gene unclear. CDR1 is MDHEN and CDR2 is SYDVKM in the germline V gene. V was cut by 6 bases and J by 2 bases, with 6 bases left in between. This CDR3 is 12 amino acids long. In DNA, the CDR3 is TGTGCCAGCAGGTCTTCCACAGATACGCAGTATTTT. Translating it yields CASRSSTDTQYF.

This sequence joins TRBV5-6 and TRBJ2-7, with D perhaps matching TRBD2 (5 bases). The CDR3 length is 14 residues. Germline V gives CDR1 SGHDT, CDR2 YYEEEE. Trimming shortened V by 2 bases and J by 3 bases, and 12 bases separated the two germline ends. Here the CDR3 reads CASSLGLLNYEQYF. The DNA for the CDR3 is TGTGCCAGCAGCTTAGGACTCCTCAACTACGAGCAGTACTTC.